Listed below are T cell receptor beta chains from one sample, sequenced in a study of molecular identifiers for immune sequencing clone quantification. One entry per CDR3 protein results from TCRdb running MiXCR on the PCR reads. This table has about 40,000 distinct CDR3 sequences, roughly 22% appearing once. The sample consisted of naive CD8+ T cells from blood, with Jurkat cell RNA spiked in. Every receptor here comes from a human donor in good health. Some libraries in this study had Jurkat cell RNA spiked in. Each CDR3 is given with its conserved first and last residue. Fields, in order: clone size, CDR3 length, V gene, D gene, J gene, CDR3 protein, CDR3 DNA. The D gene is left open where the match is weak. Some rows mark clone size as missing; the rest say once, few, many or name a class of expanded clone.

many	14	TRBV7-8	-	TRBJ2-5	CASSPNRAQETQYF	TGTGCCAGCAGCCCGAACAGGGCCCAAGAGACCCAGTACTTC
many	15	TRBV20-1	-	TRBJ1-2	CSAHLDRTLNYGYTF	TGCAGTGCTCACCTCGATAGGACCCTTAACTATGGCTACACCTTC
few	15	TRBV12-3/TRBV12-4	-	TRBJ1-5	CASSLVAGGNQPQHF	TGTGCCAGCAGTTTAGTGGCAGGAGGGAATCAGCCCCAGCATTTT
-	13	TRBV7-2	-	TRBJ2-7	CARNLGSSYAPSF	TGTGCCCGCAACTTAGGCAGTTCCTACGCGCCGTCCTTC
many	14	TRBV6-2/TRBV6-3	-	TRBJ2-7	CASSYYRAIYEQYF	TGTGCCAGCAGTTACTACAGGGCAATCTACGAGCAGTACTTC
many	17	TRBV7-8	-	TRBJ2-1	CASSSDRGRVRIDEQFF	TGTGCCAGCAGCTCAGATCGGGGCAGGGTCCGGATCGATGAGCAGTTCTTC
few	13	TRBV7-9	-	TRBJ2-7	CASSLVGRGEQYF	TGTGCCAGCAGCTTGGTGGGTCGAGGAGAGCAGTACTTC
many	14	TRBV9	-	TRBJ1-1	CASSVGQMNTEAFF	TGTGCCAGCAGCGTAGGACAGATGAACACTGAAGCTTTCTTT
many	16	TRBV20-1	TRBD2	TRBJ2-1	CSARVSLAGAYNEQFF	TGCAGTGCTAGAGTGTCTTTGGCGGGAGCTTACAATGAGCAGTTCTTC
many	11	TRBV29-1	TRBD1	TRBJ2-7	CSVGTGGEQYF	TGCAGCGTTGGTACAGGGGGCGAGCAGTACTTC
many	13	TRBV19	-	TRBJ1-5	CATSGQLNQPQHF	TGTGCCACGTCCGGACAGCTTAATCAGCCCCAGCATTTT
many	16	TRBV10-3	-	TRBJ1-1	CAISDEGLRGNTEAFF	TGTGCCATCAGTGACGAGGGACTGAGGGGAAACACTGAAGCTTTCTTT
many	16	TRBV7-9	TRBD1	TRBJ2-7	CASSRSRDRVFYEQYF	TGTGCCAGCAGCAGGAGCCGGGACAGGGTGTTTTACGAGCAGTACTTC
many	14	TRBV11-2	-	TRBJ2-7	CASSPPGSTYEQYF	TGTGCCAGCAGCCCCCCGGGAAGCACCTACGAGCAGTACTTC
many	14	TRBV14	-	TRBJ2-7	CASSPSTDTYEQYF	TGTGCCAGCAGCCCCTCGACAGATACCTACGAGCAGTACTTC
many	12	TRBV14	-	TRBJ2-3	CASSLTTTTQYF	TGTGCCAGCAGCCTAACGACTACCACGCAGTATTTT
many	16	TRBV18	TRBD1	TRBJ1-1	CASSPPGQGANTEAFF	TGTGCCAGCTCACCACCGGGACAGGGGGCTAACACTGAAGCTTTCTTT
many	11	TRBV7-6	-	TRBJ2-1	CASSFSREQFF	TGTGCCAGCAGCTTCTCCCGTGAGCAGTTCTTC
-	13	TRBV2	TRBD1	TRBJ2-3	CASSGQGLDTQYF	TGTGCCAGCAGCGGACAGGGATTAGATACGCAGTATTTT
many	15	TRBV9	-	TRBJ2-1	CASSVSGPPTNEQFF	TGTGCCAGCAGCGTATCAGGCCCCCCTACCAATGAGCAGTTCTTC
many	12	TRBV15	-	TRBJ2-5	CATRLLSETQYF	TGTGCCACCCGGCTCCTTTCGGAGACCCAGTACTTC
many	14	TRBV4-3	TRBD1	TRBJ2-5	CASSQAQGEETQYF	TGCGCCAGCAGCCAAGCACAGGGGGAGGAGACCCAGTACTTC
many	14	TRBV28	TRBD2	TRBJ2-1	CASSLTSGGGEQFF	TGTGCCAGCAGTTTAACTAGCGGGGGGGGAGAACAGTTCTTC
-	15	TRBV2	TRBD1	TRBJ1-1	CASSEFTGDFTEAFF	TGTGCCAGCAGTGAATTTACAGGGGACTTCACTGAAGCTTTCTTT
many	15	TRBV19	TRBD1	TRBJ1-6	CASSIGDRGLPPLHF	TGTGCCAGTAGTATTGGGGACAGGGGACTTCCACCCCTCCACTTT
medium-sized	16	TRBV7-9	TRBD2	TRBJ2-3	CASSFLSGSGSDTQYF	TGTGCCAGCAGCTTCCTTAGCGGGTCGGGGTCAGATACGCAGTATTTT
many	14	TRBV21-1	-	TRBJ1-5	CASSTREGFQPQHF	TGTGCCAGCAGCACCAGGGAAGGTTTTCAGCCCCAGCATTTT
many	13	TRBV19	TRBD1	TRBJ2-1	CASSTWDREEQFF	TGTGCCAGTAGTACCTGGGACAGGGAAGAGCAGTTCTTC
few	17	TRBV6-2/TRBV6-3	TRBD2	TRBJ2-1	CASSRSITSGPFNEQFF	TGTGCCAGCAGCCGTTCCATCACTAGCGGTCCGTTCAATGAGCAGTTCTTC
many	14	TRBV25-1	TRBD1	TRBJ1-4	CASGETGAREKLFF	TGTGCCAGCGGTGAAACAGGGGCCCGTGAAAAACTGTTTTTT
-	17	TRBV3-1	-	TRBJ2-5	CASSLGAGITYQETQYF	TGTGCCAGCAGCCTCGGGGCAGGGATAACGTACCAAGAGACCCAGTACTTC
many	16	TRBV11-2	-	TRBJ2-1	CASSLWAGGSYNEQFF	TGTGCCAGCAGCTTATGGGCTGGCGGTTCCTACAATGAGCAGTTCTTC
many	15	TRBV4-3	-	TRBJ1-2	CASSQVQGSFYGYTF	TGCGCCAGCAGCCAAGTACAGGGATCCTTCTATGGCTACACCTTC
many	15	TRBV5-1	TRBD1	TRBJ2-5	CASSWTGSPQETQYF	TGCGCCAGCAGCTGGACAGGTTCCCCTCAAGAGACCCAGTACTTC
many	15	TRBV7-9	-	TRBJ2-5	CASSPATGPQETQYF	TGTGCCAGCAGCCCCGCGACAGGACCACAAGAGACCCAGTACTTC
-	16	TRBV7-9	-	TRBJ1-5	CASSLAEGGGNQPQHF	TGTGCCAGCAGCTTAGCAGAGGGGGGGGGCAATCAGCCCCAGCATTTT
many	13	TRBV9	TRBD1	TRBJ2-5	CASSSGGEETQYF	TGTGCCAGCAGCTCAGGGGGCGAAGAGACCCAGTACTTC
-	15	TRBV7-2	TRBD2	TRBJ2-7	CAGRTSGGAPYEQYF	TGTGCCGGCAGGACCAGCGGGGGGGCCCCGTACGAGCAGTACTTC